This is a list of T cell receptor beta chains from one sample in a study of a mutant IDH1 vaccine in newly diagnosed glioma. For these receptors, no antigen is known. TCRdb keeps only in-frame clones here, not all; method: immunoSEQ multiplex PCR. The sample lists approximately 80,000 clones, 81% seen once, with roughly 5.2% in the top ten. This material consisted of PBMCs, taken from a glioma patient whose treatment included an IDH1 peptide vaccine. The receptor source for this set is a man aged 35-49 years with glioma. Each CDR3 is given with its conserved first and last residue.

j_gene: TRBJ1-2; v_gene: TRBV7-2; CDR3aa: CASSLSAAAYGYTF
j_gene: TRBJ1-2; v_gene: TRBV30; CDR3aa: CARDGNYGYTF
j_gene: TRBJ2-7; v_gene: TRBV4-3; CDR3aa: CASSHIGTASSYEQYF
j_gene: TRBJ1-6; v_gene: TRBV4-3; CDR3aa: CASSQAQGGSPLHF
j_gene: TRBJ2-7; v_gene: TRBV21-1; CDR3aa: CASSKAGPHRWTYEQYF
j_gene: TRBJ2-1; v_gene: TRBV10-2; CDR3aa: CASSESGGGDEQFF
j_gene: TRBJ2-1; v_gene: TRBV7-9; CDR3aa: CASSFERNEQFF
j_gene: TRBJ2-7; v_gene: TRBV5-1; CDR3aa: CASSLASGGPYEQYF
j_gene: TRBJ1-5; v_gene: TRBV5-1; CDR3aa: CASSFTGTGNQPQHF
j_gene: TRBJ2-1; v_gene: TRBV5-1; CDR3aa: CASSLVGQGMNEQFF
j_gene: TRBJ1-2; v_gene: TRBV27; CDR3aa: CASSLRGYGYTF
j_gene: TRBJ2-3; v_gene: TRBV28; CDR3aa: CASSRTFTQYF
j_gene: TRBJ1-2; v_gene: TRBV30; CDR3aa: CAWDRGGSYGYTF
j_gene: .; v_gene: TRBV7-2; CDR3aa: CASSISGTASYEQYF
j_gene: TRBJ2-7; v_gene: TRBV18; CDR3aa: CASSPVGSSYEQYF
j_gene: TRBJ1-1; v_gene: TRBV6-5; CDR3aa: CASSLGTGWNTEAFF
j_gene: TRBJ2-7; v_gene: TRBV18; CDR3aa: CASSPEFSSYEQYF
j_gene: TRBJ2-7; v_gene: TRBV7-9; CDR3aa: CASSRAGRDYEQYF
j_gene: TRBJ2-7; v_gene: TRBV6-6; CDR3aa: CASSYGQGTPPGYF
j_gene: TRBJ1-1; v_gene: TRBV6-1; CDR3aa: CASSETQGNTEAFF
j_gene: TRBJ2-7; v_gene: TRBV7-9; CDR3aa: CASSLQGRSSYEQYF
j_gene: TRBJ2-7; v_gene: TRBV7-9; CDR3aa: CASSFGTSSSEQYF
j_gene: TRBJ2-7; v_gene: TRBV29-1; CDR3aa: CSVATGVYEQYF
j_gene: TRBJ1-1; v_gene: TRBV5-4; CDR3aa: CASSDRRINTEAFF
j_gene: TRBJ1-2; v_gene: TRBV5-1; CDR3aa: CASSFGTGGPNYGYTF
j_gene: TRBJ2-1; v_gene: TRBV5-1; CDR3aa: CASGLAGGDEQFF
j_gene: TRBJ1-2; v_gene: TRBV11-2; CDR3aa: CASSLDSRAYGYTF
j_gene: TRBJ2-7; v_gene: TRBV7-2; CDR3aa: CASSLDRVFGEQYF
j_gene: TRBJ2-5; v_gene: TRBV6-6; CDR3aa: CASSTGKETQYF
j_gene: TRBJ1-1; v_gene: TRBV7-2; CDR3aa: CASRLEAGETEAFF
j_gene: TRBJ2-1; v_gene: TRBV4-3; CDR3aa: CASSQDQGLSYNEQFF
j_gene: TRBJ1-2; v_gene: TRBV2; CDR3aa: CASSAKQGSYGYTF
j_gene: TRBJ1-1; v_gene: TRBV5-1; CDR3aa: CASSLMGRVTEAFF
j_gene: TRBJ1-3; v_gene: TRBV6-6; CDR3aa: CASSRGLSSGNTIYF
j_gene: TRBJ1-2; v_gene: TRBV29-1; CDR3aa: CSVIQGRGYTF
j_gene: TRBJ2-1; v_gene: TRBV5-1; CDR3aa: CASSLREPPHNEQFF
j_gene: TRBJ2-1; v_gene: TRBV7-3; CDR3aa: CASSLAGVNNEQFF
j_gene: TRBJ2-1; v_gene: TRBV5-1; CDR3aa: CASSLGDRIHEQFF
j_gene: TRBJ1-1; v_gene: TRBV7-2; CDR3aa: CASSQDMRTEAFF
j_gene: TRBJ2-7; v_gene: TRBV30; CDR3aa: CAWTRTSGSGSYEQYF
j_gene: TRBJ2-7; v_gene: TRBV25-1; CDR3aa: CASSELGQGFHEQYF
j_gene: TRBJ2-3; v_gene: TRBV4-2; CDR3aa: CASSPRRADTQYF